This TCR beta chain was obtained from a study of CD8 T cells in ankylosing spondylitis. Study-level findings and limits: Researchers report that disease-linked clones proved CD8+ and relatively rare in peripheral blood. Enrichment of disease-linked clones was reportedly significant in matched ankylosing spondylitis synovial fluid.

From the 5' RACE reads, TCRdb called clonotypes with MiXCR, one entry per CDR3 protein. Of 85,000 to 100,000 distinct CDR3 sequences listed, about 8.1% were seen once; the top ten hold under 6%. Germline loops: CDR1 LNHDA, CDR2 SQIVND (reference sequence). The length of the CDR3 is 15 residues. Trimming removed 4 bases at V and 0 bases at J, with 13 bases between. This clonotype turned up a few times. No antigen is known for it. The sequencing sample was made of blood, either unsorted or a sorted T cell fraction (not recorded which). The J gene is TRBJ2-7, the V gene TRBV19, with TRBD2 as a possible D gene (6 bases). The sequence derives from a male donor with ankylosing spondylitis or in good health (not recorded which). The CDR3 coding sequence is TGTGCCAGTAGTACCCCCCCGGGACTCTCCTACGAGCAGTACTTC. Its translation: CASSTPPGLSYEQYF.